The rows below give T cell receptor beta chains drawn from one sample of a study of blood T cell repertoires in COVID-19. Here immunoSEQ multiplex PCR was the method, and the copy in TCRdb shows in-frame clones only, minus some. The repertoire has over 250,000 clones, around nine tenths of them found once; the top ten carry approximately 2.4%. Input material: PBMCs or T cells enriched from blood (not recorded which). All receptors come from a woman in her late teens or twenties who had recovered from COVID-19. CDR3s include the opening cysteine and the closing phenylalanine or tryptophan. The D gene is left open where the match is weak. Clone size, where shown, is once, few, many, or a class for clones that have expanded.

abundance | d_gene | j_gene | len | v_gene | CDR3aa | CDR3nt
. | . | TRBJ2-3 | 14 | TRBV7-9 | CASKGPLSTDTQYF | TGTGCCAGCAAGGGGCCCCTGAGCACAGATACGCAGTATTTT
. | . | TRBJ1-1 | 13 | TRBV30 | CAWSTTGTTEAFF | TGTGCCTGGTCCACCACAGGGACCACTGAAGCTTTCTTT
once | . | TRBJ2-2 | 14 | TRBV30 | CAWRPRPGTGELFF | TGTGCCTGGAGACCCCGTCCAGGCACCGGGGAGCTGTTTTTT
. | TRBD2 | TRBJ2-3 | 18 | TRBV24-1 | CATSGHSGLAGVVDTQYF | TGTGCCACCAGTGGCCACTCTGGCCTAGCGGGAGTAGTAGATACGCAGTATTTT
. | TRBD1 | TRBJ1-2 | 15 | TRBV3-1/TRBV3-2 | CASSQETGSNYGYTF | TGTGCCAGCAGCCAAGAGACAGGGTCTAACTATGGCTACACCTTC
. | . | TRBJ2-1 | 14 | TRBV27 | CASSHEGSYNEQFF | TGTGCCAGCAGTCACGAGGGCTCCTACAATGAGCAGTTCTTC
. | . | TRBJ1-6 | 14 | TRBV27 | CASSLSAGASPLHF | TGTGCCAGCAGTTTAAGTGCGGGGGCTTCACCCCTCCACTTT
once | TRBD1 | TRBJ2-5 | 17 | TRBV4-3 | CASSQTAGVSGGKTQYF | TGCGCCAGCAGCCAAACCGCCGGGGTCTCAGGGGGAAAGACCCAGTACTTC
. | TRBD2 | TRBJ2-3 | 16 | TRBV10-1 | CASSERGRAGTDTQYF | TGCGCCAGCAGTGAACGCGGGAGGGCCGGGACAGATACGCAGTATTTT
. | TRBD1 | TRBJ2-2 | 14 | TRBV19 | CASGQGGGTGELFF | TGTGCCAGCGGACAGGGTGGAGGGACCGGGGAGCTGTTTTTT
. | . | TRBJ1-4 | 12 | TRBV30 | CAWAAQNEKLFF | TGTGCCTGGGCAGCGCAAAATGAAAAACTGTTTTTT
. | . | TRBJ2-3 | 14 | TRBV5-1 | CASSWTVPTDTQYF | TGCGCCAGCAGCTGGACAGTTCCCACAGATACGCAGTATTTT
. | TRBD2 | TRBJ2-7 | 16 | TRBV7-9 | CASSSTSGGKTYEQYF | TGTGCCAGCAGCTCCACCAGCGGGGGGAAGACCTACGAGCAGTACTTC
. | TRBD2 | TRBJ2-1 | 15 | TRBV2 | CASILEIAGNDEQFF | TGTGCCAGCATCCTGGAGATAGCGGGTAACGATGAGCAGTTCTTC
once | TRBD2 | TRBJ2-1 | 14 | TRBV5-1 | CASTFRGGPSEQFF | TGCGCCAGCACATTCCGGGGGGGCCCTAGTGAGCAGTTCTTC
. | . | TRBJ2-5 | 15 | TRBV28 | CASTPPDSPRETQYF | TGTGCCAGCACACCGCCCGACAGCCCCCGGGAGACCCAGTACTTC
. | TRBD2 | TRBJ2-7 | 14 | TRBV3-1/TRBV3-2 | CASSQRTSRYEQYF | TGTGCCAGCAGCCAACGGACTAGCCGGTACGAGCAGTACTTC
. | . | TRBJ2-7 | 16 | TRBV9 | CASSVGSPQGSYEQYF | TGTGCCAGCAGCGTAGGCAGCCCTCAGGGGAGCTACGAGCAGTACTTC
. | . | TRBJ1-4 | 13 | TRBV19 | CATSTGEGEKLFF | TGTGCCACCTCGACCGGGGAGGGGGAAAAACTGTTTTTT
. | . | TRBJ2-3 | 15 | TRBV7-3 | CASSHEGYYTDTQYF | TGTGCCAGCAGCCACGAGGGCTACTATACAGATACGCAGTATTTT
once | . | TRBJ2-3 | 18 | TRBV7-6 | CASSPKNRGASFTDTQYF | TGTGCCAGCAGCCCGAAGAACCGGGGGGCTTCTTTCACAGATACGCAGTATTTT
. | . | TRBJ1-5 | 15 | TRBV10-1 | CASIWGHVFHQPQHF | TGCGCCAGCATTTGGGGACATGTGTTTCATCAGCCCCAGCATTTT
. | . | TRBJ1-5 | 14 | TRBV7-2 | CASSLATVNQPQHF | TGTGCCAGCAGCTTGGCGACAGTCAATCAGCCCCAGCATTTT
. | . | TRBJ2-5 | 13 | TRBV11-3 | CASSQLAQETQYF | TGTGCCAGCAGCCAGCTAGCGCAAGAGACCCAGTACTTC
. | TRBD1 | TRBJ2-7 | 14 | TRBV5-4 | CASSFAGGGYEQYF | TGTGCCAGCAGCTTTGCAGGGGGCGGGTACGAGCAGTACTTC
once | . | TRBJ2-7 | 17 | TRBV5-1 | CASSNLPLGQTAYEQYF | TGCGCCAGCAGCAACCTACCCCTCGGACAGACTGCCTACGAGCAGTACTTC
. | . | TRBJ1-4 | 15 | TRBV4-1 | CASSQLIGGYEKLFF | TGCGCCAGCAGCCAACTCATAGGGGGTTACGAAAAACTGTTTTTT
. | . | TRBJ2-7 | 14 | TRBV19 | CASTSRDSAYEQYF | TGTGCCAGTACTTCCCGGGACTCAGCCTACGAGCAGTACTTC
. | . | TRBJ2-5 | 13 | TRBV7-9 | CASSPTSPETQYF | TGTGCCAGCAGCCCGACTAGTCCAGAGACCCAGTACTTC
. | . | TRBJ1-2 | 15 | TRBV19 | CASSQSRGGNYGYTF | TGTGCCAGTAGCCAATCCCGTGGGGGGAACTATGGCTACACCTTC
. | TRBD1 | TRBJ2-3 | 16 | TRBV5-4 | CASSNLRDRGTDTQYF | TGTGCCAGCAGTAACCTCCGGGACAGGGGAACAGATACGCAGTATTTT
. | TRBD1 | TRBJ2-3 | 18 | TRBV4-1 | CASSQVPGGGQGMNTQYF | TGCGCCAGCAGCCAAGTTCCAGGTGGTGGACAGGGCATGAATACGCAGTATTTT
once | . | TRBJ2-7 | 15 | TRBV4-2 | CASSQEQGPAYEQYF | TGTGCCAGCAGCCAAGAACAGGGACCAGCCTACGAGCAGTACTTC
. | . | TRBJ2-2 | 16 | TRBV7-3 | CASSLKLGGTTGELFF | TGTGCCAGCAGCTTAAAGCTCGGGGGTACCACCGGGGAGCTGTTTTTT
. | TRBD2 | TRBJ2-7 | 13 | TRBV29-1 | CSVQEAGGGEQYF | TGCAGCGTTCAGGAAGCGGGAGGAGGCGAGCAGTACTTC
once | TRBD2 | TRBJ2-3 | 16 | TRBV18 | CASPRTSGRAIDTQYF | TGTGCCAGCCCTCGGACTAGCGGGAGGGCCATAGATACGCAGTATTTT
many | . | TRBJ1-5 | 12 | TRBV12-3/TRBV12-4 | CASSLGQQPQHF | TGTGCCAGCAGTTTAGGCCAGCAGCCCCAGCATTTT
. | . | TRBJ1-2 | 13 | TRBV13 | CASIDEGVSGYTF | TGTGCCAGCATCGATGAAGGGGTTTCTGGCTACACCTTC
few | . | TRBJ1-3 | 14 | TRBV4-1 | CASSQAGTGNTIYF | TGCGCCAGCAGCCAAGCAGGGACTGGAAACACCATATATTTT
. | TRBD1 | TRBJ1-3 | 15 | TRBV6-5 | CASSIGDSSGNTIYF | TGTGCCAGCAGTATCGGGGACAGCTCTGGAAACACCATATATTTT
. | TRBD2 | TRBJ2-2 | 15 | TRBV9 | CASSVGLALTGELFF | TGTGCCAGCAGCGTTGGACTAGCGTTGACCGGGGAGCTGTTTTTT
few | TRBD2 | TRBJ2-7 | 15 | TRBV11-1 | CASSWTGIAGDEQYF | TGTGCCAGCAGCTGGACTGGGATAGCGGGAGACGAGCAGTACTTC
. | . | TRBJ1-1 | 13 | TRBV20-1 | CSASTGSGGEAFF | TGCAGTGCTAGTACAGGGAGTGGGGGTGAAGCTTTCTTT
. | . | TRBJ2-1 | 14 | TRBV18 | CASSPGQHYNEQFF | TGTGCCAGCTCACCGGGACAACACTACAATGAGCAGTTCTTC
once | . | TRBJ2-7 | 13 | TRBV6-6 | CASSTGQFYEQYF | TGTGCCAGCAGCACCGGACAATTTTACGAGCAGTACTTC
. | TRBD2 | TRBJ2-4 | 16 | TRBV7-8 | CASSLSSTSGKNIQYF | TGTGCCAGCAGCTTGTCATCGACTAGCGGCAAAAACATTCAGTACTTC
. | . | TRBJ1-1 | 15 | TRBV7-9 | CASSLGQVKNTEAFF | TGTGCCAGCAGCTTAGGCCAGGTGAAGAACACTGAAGCTTTCTTT
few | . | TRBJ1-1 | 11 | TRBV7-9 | CASSHSHEAFF | TGTGCCAGCAGTCACTCCCATGAAGCTTTCTTT
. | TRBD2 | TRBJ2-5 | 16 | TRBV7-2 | CASSLTPLAGGETQYF | TGTGCCAGCAGCCTAACCCCACTAGCGGGAGGAGAGACCCAGTACTTC
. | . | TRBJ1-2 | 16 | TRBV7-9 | CASSLLQGSRNYGYTF | TGTGCCAGCAGCTTATTACAGGGTTCTCGGAACTATGGCTACACCTTC
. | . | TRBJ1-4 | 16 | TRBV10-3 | CAISESTGRGNEKLFF | TGTGCCATCAGTGAGTCGACAGGCCGGGGTAATGAAAAACTGTTTTTT
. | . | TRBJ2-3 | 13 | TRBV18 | CASSGSEAYTQYF | TGTGCCAGCTCAGGGTCGGAGGCGTATACGCAGTATTTT
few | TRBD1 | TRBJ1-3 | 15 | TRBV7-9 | CASSLATGQGHTIYF | TGTGCCAGCAGCTTAGCGACCGGACAGGGCCACACCATATATTTT
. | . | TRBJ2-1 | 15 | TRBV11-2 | CASRAAGRSYNEQFF | TGTGCCAGCAGGGCGGCGGGTCGTTCCTACAATGAGCAGTTCTTC
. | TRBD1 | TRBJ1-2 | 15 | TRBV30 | CAWSRDRGRGYGYTF | TGTGCCTGGAGCCGGGACAGGGGCCGGGGCTATGGCTACACCTTC
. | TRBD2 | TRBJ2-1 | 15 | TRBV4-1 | CASSGRGVTYNEQFF | TGCGCCAGCAGCGGACGGGGGGTCACCTACAATGAGCAGTTCTTC
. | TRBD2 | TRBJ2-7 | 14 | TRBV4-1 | CASSRSGASYEQYF | TGCGCCAGCAGCCGTAGCGGGGCCTCCTACGAGCAGTACTTC
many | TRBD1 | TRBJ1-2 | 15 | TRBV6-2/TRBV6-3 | CASSYSYGTADGYTF | TGTGCCAGCAGTTACTCGTATGGGACAGCGGATGGCTACACCTTC
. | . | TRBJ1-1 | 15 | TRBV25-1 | CASSSGHALNTEAFF | TGTGCCAGCAGTTCGGGACACGCCTTGAACACTGAAGCTTTCTTT
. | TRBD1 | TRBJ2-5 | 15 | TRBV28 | CASSLRGQTIRGQYF | TGTGCCAGCAGTTTACGGGGACAGACTATCCGGGGCCAGTACTTC